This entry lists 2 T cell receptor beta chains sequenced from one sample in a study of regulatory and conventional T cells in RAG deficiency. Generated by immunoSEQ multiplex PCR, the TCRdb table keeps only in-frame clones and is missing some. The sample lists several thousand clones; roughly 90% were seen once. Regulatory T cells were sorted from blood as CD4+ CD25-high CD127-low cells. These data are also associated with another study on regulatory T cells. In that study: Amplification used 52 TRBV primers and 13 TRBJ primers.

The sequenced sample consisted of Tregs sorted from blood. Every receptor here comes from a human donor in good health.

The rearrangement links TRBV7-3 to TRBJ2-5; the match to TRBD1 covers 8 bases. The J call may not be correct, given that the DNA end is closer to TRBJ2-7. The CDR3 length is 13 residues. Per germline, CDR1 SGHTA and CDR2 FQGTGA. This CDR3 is CASSSDRGYEQYF. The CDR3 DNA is TGTGCCAGCAGCTCTGACAGGGGCTACGAGCAGTACTTC.

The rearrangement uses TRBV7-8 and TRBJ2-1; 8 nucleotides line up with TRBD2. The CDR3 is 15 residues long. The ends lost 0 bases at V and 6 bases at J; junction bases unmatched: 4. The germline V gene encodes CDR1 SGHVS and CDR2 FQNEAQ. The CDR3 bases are TGTGCCAGCAGCTTAGCGCGGGGGGAAGGCAATGAGCAGTTCTTC. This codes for CASSLARGEGNEQFF.